This TCR beta chain comes out of a study of CD4 T cells in relation to SARS-CoV-2 and coronaviruses. Germline CDR1 SGDLS, CDR2 YYNGEE. The CDR3 sequence is 13 residues long. V shed 0 bases and J shed 5 bases, with 6 bases lying between them. The method was immunoSEQ multiplex PCR; TCRdb's version includes in-frame clones alone and lacks a portion of them. The sample has about 36,000 clones, over 75% seen once. This clone was seen more than once but under ten times. Its antigen is unidentified. This TCR came from an adult with COVID-19. The sequenced sample consisted of memory CD4+ T cells from PBMCs, cultured in vitro. This sequence joins TRBV9 and TRBJ1-5; no clear D. The CDR3: CASSVGWDQPQHF. CDR3 sequence (DNA): TGTGCCAGCAGCGTAGGCTGGGATCAGCCCCAGCATTTT.